Sequencing of this TCR beta chain was carried out in a study of cytomegalovirus exposure and HLA in healthy donors. Notes on this clone: Its target is unknown.

This CDR3 comprises 13 residues. The germline V gene encodes CDR1 KGHSY and CDR2 FQNENV. V was shortened by 2 bases and J by 2 bases, with 6 bases between the two germline ends. Study-level findings and limits: Accurate predictions that matched the HLA-A and HLA-B alleles of most subjects were reportedly made from TCR beta sequences. Earlier results showed most TCR beta V segments being productive about 87% or about 30% of the time.

A multiplex PCR was run with 60 Vbeta primers and 13 Jbeta primers. TCRdb's copy holds only in-frame clones and misses some; the assay was immunoSEQ multiplex PCR. The sample lists more than 95,000 clones, 50% to 80% occurring once. V and J are TRBV16 and TRBJ1-1, with a weak D call TRBD1 (5 bases). The source of this sequence is a man in his fifties or sixties in good health and CMV-seronegative. Sequences were obtained from PBMCs. The CDR3, as DNA: TGTGCCAGCAGCCAACAGGGAAACACTGAAGCTTTCTTT. Amino acids: CASSQQGNTEAFF.